This T cell receptor (beta chain) is drawn from a study of response to subunit inactivated influenza vaccine (dated by TCRdb to the late 2010s). Background on the whole study: Deep quantitative profiling of the T cell receptor repertoire was used in the study to follow responses to a trivalent subunit inactivated influenza vaccine. Paper-wide results and their limitations: The authors suggested that each seasonal influenza vaccination may recruit only a limited number of new T cells.

Interpreted using the paper, the time point label stands for: 40 to 45 days after influenza vaccine administration. This clonotype turned up a few times. The target of this receptor is not known. The sample holds no much larger clone one base away, and base qualities are not on file. Library creation used RT-PCR. The sequencing machine was an Illumina HiSeq 2500. The public reads were quality trimmed at Q25 with fastp and then assembled into clones with MiXCR by TCRdb, keeping productive beta chains. Rows are unified per CDR3 protein, each entry keeping the most common DNA and genes. The table for this sample lists more than 400,000 distinct CDR3 sequences; roughly 11% of them were counted only once. The ten largest clones take up around 12% of the sample. Including cysteine and phenylalanine, the CDR3 has 13 amino acids. The kept DNA is CDR3 alone, 39 bases in frame from the first base. V and J are truncated by 0 bases and 12 bases respectively, leaving an intervening sequence of 11 bases. Per the germline V gene, MNHEY is the CDR1 and SVGAGI is the CDR2.

The sample consisted of PBMCs from blood, taken about 40 days after vaccination. This TCR came from a man aged 45-60 years who received an inactivated influenza vaccine. Donor details come from another sample of the same person, matched by shared clones. This sequence uses TRBV6-5 and TRBJ2-2; TRBD1 is a possible D gene, resting on 6 matching bases. The CDR3 region has the sequence CASSYSVQGKLFF. The nucleotide sequence reads TGTGCCAGCAGTTACTCGGTACAGGGAAAGCTGTTTTTT.